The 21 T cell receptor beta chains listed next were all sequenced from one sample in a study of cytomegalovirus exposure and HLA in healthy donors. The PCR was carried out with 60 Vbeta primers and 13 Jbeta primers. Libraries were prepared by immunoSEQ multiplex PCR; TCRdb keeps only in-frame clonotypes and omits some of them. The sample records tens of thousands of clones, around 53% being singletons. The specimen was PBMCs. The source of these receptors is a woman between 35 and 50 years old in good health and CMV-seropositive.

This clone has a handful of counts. DNA for the CDR3: TGTGCCATCGGACAAGTGACTAATCAGCCCCAGCATTTT. This gives the protein CAIGQVTNQPQHF. This chain joins TRBV10-3 and TRBJ1-5; D may be TRBD1 (5 bases). The CDR3 covers 13 residues. The V end was cut by 8 bases, the J end by 4 bases, with 12 bases between. Germline-derived CDR1 and CDR2 are ENHRY and SYGVKD.

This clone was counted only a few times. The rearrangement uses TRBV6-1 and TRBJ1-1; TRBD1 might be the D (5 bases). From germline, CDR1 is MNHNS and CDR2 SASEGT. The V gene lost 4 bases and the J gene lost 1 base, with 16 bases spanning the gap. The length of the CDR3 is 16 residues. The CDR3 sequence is CASSGHRQSRNTEAFF. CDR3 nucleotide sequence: TGTGCCAGCAGTGGTCATCGACAGTCCCGGAACACTGAAGCTTTCTTT.

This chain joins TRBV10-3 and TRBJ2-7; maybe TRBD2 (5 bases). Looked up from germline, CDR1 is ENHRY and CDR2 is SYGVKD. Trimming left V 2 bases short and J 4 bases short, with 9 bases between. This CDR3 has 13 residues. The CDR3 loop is CAISEAGSYEQYF. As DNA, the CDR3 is TGTGCCATCAGTGAGGCGGGTAGTTACGAGCAGTACTTC.

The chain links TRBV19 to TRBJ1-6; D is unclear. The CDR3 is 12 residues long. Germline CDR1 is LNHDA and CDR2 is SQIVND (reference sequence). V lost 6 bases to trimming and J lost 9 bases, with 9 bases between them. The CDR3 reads CASSPAGSPLHF. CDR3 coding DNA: TGTGCCAGTAGCCCGGCGGGTTCACCCCTCCACTTT.

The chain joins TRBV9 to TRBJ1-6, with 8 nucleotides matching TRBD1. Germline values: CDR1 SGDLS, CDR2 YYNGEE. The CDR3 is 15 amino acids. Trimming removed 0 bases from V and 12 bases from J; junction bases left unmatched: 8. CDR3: CASSVGMTGAGPLHF. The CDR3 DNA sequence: TGTGCCAGCAGCGTAGGAATGACAGGGGCGGGACCCCTCCACTTT.

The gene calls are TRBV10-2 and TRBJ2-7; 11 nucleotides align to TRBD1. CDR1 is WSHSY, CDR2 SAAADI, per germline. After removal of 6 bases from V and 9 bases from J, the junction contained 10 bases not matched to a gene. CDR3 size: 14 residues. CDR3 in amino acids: CASRIGQGALGQYF. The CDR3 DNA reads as TGCGCCAGCAGAATCGGACAGGGGGCATTGGGGCAGTACTTC.

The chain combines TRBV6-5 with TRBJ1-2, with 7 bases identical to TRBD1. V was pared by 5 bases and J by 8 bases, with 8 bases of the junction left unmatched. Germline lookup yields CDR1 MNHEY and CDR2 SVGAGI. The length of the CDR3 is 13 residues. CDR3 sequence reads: CASSNDRDEGYTF. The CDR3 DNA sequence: TGTGCCAGCAGTAACGACAGGGATGAAGGCTACACCTTC.

CDR3 region: CASSKTTGGETQYF. As DNA, the CDR3 is TGTGCCAGCAGCAAGACCACAGGAGGGGAGACCCAGTACTTC. The chain joins TRBV9 to TRBJ2-5; tentatively, D is TRBD2 (6 bases). V was shortened by 4 bases and J by 5 bases, with 15 bases between the two germline ends. CDR1 and CDR2 from the germline V gene are SGDLS and YYNGEE. The CDR3 has 14 amino acids. Supplemented by reference TRBV9 and TRBJ2-5, the full variable domain reads DSGVTQTPKHLITATGQRVTLRCSPRSGDLSVYWYQQSLDQGLQFLIQYYNGEERAKGNILERFSAQQFPDLHSELNLSSLELGDSALYFCASSKTTGGETQYFGPGTRLLVL.

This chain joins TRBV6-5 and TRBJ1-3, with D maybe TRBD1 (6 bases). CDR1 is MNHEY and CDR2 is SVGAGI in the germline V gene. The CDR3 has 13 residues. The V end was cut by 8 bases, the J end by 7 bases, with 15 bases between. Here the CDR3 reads CASGQIGGNTIYF. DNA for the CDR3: TGTGCCAGCGGCCAAATAGGGGGTAACACCATATATTTT.

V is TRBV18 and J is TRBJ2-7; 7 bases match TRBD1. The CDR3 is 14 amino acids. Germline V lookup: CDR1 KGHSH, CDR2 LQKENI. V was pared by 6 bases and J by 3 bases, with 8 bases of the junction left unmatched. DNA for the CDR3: TGTGCCAGCTCCAGGGAGACAGGGAACTACGAGCAGTACTTC. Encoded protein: CASSRETGNYEQYF.

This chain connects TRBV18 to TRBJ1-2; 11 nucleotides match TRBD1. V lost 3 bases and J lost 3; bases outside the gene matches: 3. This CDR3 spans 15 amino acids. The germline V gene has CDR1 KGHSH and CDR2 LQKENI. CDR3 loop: CASSPGQGAYYGYTF. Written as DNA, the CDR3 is TGTGCCAGCTCACCCGGACAGGGGGCTTACTATGGCTACACCTTC.

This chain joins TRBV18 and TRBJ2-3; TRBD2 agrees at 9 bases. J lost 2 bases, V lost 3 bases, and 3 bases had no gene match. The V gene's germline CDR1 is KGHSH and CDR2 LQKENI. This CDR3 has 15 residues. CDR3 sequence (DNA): TGTGCCAGCTCACCGGGACTAGCTTCCACAGATACGCAGTATTTT. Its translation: CASSPGLASTDTQYF. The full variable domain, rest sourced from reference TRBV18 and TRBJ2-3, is NAGVMQNPRHLVRRRGQEARLRCSPMKGHSHVYWYRQLPEEGLKFMVYLQKENIIDESGMPKERFSAEFPKEGPSILRIQQVVRGDSAAYFCASSPGLASTDTQYFGPGTRLTVL.

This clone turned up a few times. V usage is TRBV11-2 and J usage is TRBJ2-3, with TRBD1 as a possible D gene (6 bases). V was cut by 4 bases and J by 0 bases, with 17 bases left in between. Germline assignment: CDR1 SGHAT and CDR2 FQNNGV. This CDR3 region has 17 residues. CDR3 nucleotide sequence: TGTGCCAGCAGCTACCTACAGGGTTTGTCTAGCACAGATACGCAGTATTTT. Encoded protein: CASSYLQGLSSTDTQYF.

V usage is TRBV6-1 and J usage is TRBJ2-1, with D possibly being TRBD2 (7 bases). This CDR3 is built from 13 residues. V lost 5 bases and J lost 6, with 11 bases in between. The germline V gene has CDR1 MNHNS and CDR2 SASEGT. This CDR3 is CASSRGGGNEQFF. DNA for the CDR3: TGTGCCAGCAGTCGAGGGGGGGGCAATGAGCAGTTCTTC.

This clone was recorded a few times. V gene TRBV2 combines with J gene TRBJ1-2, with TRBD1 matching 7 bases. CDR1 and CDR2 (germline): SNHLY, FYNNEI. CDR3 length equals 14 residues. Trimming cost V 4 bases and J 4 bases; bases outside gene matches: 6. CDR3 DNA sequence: TGTGCCAGCAGTGTTGGCAGGGGGGTCTATGGCTACACCTTC. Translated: CASSVGRGVYGYTF. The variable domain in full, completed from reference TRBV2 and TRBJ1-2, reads EPEVTQTPSHQVTQMGQEVILRCVPISNHLYFYWYRQILGQKVEFLVSFYNNEISEKSEIFDDQFSVERPDGSNFTLKIRSTKLEDSAMYFCASSVGRGVYGYTFGSGTRLTVV.

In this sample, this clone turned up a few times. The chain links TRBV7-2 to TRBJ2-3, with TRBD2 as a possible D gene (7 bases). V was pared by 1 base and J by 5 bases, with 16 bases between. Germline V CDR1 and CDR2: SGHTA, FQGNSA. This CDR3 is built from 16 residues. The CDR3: CASSLGGGRVLDTQYF. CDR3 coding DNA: TGTGCCAGCAGCTTAGGGGGGGGGCGAGTATTAGATACGCAGTATTTT.

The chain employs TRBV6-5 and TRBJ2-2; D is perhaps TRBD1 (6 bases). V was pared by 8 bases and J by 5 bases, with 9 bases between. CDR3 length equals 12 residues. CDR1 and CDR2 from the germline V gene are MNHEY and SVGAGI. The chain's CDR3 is CASRTVTGELFF. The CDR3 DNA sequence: TGTGCCAGCCGGACAGTTACCGGGGAGCTGTTTTTT.

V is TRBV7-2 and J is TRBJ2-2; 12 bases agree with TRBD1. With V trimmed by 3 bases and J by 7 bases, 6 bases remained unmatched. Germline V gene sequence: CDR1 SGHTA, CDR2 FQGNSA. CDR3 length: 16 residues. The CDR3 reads CASSLGTGGAGGELFF. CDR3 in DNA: TGTGCCAGCAGCTTGGGGACAGGGGGCGCGGGCGGGGAGCTGTTTTTT.

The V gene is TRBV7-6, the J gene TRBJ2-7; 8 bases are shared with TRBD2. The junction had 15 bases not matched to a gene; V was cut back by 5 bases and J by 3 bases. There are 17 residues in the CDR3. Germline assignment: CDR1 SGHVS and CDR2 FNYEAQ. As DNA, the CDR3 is TGTGCCAGCAGCCCGGGGTCGGGGCGCGGGGGGTTCTACGAGCAGTACTTC. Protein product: CASSPGSGRGGFYEQYF. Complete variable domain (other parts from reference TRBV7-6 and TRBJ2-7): GAGVSQSPRYKVTKRGQDVALRCDPISGHVSLYWYRQALGQGPEFLTYFNYEAQQDKSGLPNDRFSAERPEGSISTLTIQRTEQRDSAMYRCASSPGSGRGGFYEQYFGPGTRLTVT.

In DNA, the CDR3 is TGCGCCAGCAGCCACTCCGCGGGCAGATCTTACGAGCAGTACTTC. Its translation is CASSHSAGRSYEQYF. This rearrangement joins TRBV4-1 to TRBJ2-7; a possible D gene is TRBD2 (5 bases). Germline CDR1 reads MGHRA; CDR2 reads YSYEKL. V shed 3 bases and J shed 4 bases, with 16 bases lying between them. The CDR3 is made up of 15 amino acids.

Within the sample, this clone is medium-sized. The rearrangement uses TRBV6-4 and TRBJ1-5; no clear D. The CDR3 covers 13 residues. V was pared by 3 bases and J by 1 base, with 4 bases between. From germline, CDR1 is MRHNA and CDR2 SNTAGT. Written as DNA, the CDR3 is TGTGCCAGCAGTGAATCGAGCAATCAGCCCCAGCATTTT. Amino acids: CASSESSNQPQHF.